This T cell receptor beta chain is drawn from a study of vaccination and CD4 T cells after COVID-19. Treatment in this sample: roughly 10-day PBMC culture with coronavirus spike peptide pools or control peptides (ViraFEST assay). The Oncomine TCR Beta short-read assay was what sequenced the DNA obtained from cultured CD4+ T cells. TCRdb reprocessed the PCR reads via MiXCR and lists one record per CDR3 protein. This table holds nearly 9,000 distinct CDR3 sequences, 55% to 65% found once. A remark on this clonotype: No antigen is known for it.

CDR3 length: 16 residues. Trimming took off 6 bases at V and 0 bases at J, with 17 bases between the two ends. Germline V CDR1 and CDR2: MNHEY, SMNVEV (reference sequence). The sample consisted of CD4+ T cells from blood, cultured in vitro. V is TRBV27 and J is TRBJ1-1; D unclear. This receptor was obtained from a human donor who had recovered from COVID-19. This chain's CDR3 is CASRLTTNLVNTEAFF. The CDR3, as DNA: TGTGCCAGCAGACTTACTACAAATTTAGTGAACACTGAAGCTTTCTTT.